Included here is one TCR beta chain sequence, with context. Its specificity is unknown. Per the germline V gene, CDR1 is SGHTA and CDR2 is FQGTGA. Trimming removed 6 bases at V and 3 bases at J, with 18 bases between. There are 15 residues in the CDR3. This entry is derived from a study of liver allograft versus peripheral blood T cells. Overall study: Recipients' peripheral blood served as the comparator for T cell receptor repertoires in transplanted livers.

Each CDR3 protein gets one entry after TCRdb re-called the reads with MiXCR. The sample holds 8,500 or so distinct CDR3 sequences, 25% to 30% seen once. Study-level findings and limits: Reportedly, the T cell receptor repertoires present inside liver allografts differed from those in peripheral blood.

This rearrangement joins TRBV7-3 to TRBJ2-7, with unresolved D. This clonotype was sampled from a human patient who had a liver transplant. Some T cells may be transferred from the graft donor. The CDR3 nucleotides read TGTGCCAGCAGTTTTAATGATCCCAAGGGCTACGAGCAGTACTTC. The encoded protein is CASSFNDPKGYEQYF.